The following is a T cell receptor (beta chain) sequence with its context. V was shortened by 5 bases and J by 3 bases, with 4 bases between the two germline ends. The germline V gene encodes CDR1 KGHSH and CDR2 LQKENI. The CDR3 covers 11 residues. The data belong to a study of control samples from healthy donors and cancer patients. Sequencing used immunoSEQ multiplex PCR; TCRdb keeps in-frame clones, though not all of them. Of some 200,000 clones listed, 90% to 95% were seen once; the top ten hold more than 1.1%. The source of this sequence is a man younger than 30 in good health. The sequenced material came from blood. The chain joins TRBV18 to TRBJ1-1; D is unclear. The DNA for the CDR3 is TGTGCCAGCTCATATGACACTGAAGCTTTCTTT. This encodes CASSYDTEAFF. Filled out from reference TRBV18 and TRBJ1-1, the complete variable domain reads NAGVMQNPRHLVRRRGQEARLRCSPMKGHSHVYWYRQLPEEGLKFMVYLQKENIIDESGMPKERFSAEFPKEGPSILRIQQVVRGDSAAYFCASSYDTEAFFGQGTRLTVV.